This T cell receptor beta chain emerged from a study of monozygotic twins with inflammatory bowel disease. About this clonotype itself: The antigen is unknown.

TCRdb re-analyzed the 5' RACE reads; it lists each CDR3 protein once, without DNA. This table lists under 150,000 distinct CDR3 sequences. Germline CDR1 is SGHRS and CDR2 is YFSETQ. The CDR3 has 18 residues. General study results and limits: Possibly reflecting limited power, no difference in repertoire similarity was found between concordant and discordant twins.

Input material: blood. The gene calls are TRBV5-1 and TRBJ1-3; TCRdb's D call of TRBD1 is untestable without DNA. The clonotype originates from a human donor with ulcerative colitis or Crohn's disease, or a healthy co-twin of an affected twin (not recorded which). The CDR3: CASSLVGGGTSSGNTIYF.